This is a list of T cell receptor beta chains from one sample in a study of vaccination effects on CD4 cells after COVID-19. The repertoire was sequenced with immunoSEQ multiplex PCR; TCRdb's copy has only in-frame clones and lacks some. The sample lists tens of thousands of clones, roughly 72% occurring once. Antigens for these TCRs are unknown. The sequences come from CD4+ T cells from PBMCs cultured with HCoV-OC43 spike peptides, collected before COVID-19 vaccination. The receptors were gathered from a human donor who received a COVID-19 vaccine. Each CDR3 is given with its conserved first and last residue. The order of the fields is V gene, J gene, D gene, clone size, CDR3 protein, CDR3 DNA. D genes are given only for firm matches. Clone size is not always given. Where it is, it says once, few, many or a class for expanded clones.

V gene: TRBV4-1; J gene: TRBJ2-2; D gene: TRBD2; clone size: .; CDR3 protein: CASSDLAGGKNTGELFF; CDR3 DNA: TGCGCCAGCAGCGATTTAGCGGGGGGGAAGAACACCGGGGAGCTGTTTTTT
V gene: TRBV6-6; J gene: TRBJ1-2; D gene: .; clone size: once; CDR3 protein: CASSYPQLGGYTF; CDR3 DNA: TGTGCCAGCAGTTACCCTCAGCTCGGCGGCTACACCTTC
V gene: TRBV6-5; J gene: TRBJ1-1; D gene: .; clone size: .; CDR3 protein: CASSRTVMNTEAFF; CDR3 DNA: TGTGCCAGCAGCCGGACGGTTATGAACACTGAAGCTTTCTTT
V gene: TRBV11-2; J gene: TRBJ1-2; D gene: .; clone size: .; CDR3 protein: CASSLDNGGTLYGYTF; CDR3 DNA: TGTGCCAGCAGCTTAGATAATGGCGGGACACTCTATGGCTACACCTTC
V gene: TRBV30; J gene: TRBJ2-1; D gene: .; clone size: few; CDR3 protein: CAWSITANNEQFF; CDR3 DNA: TGTGCCTGGAGTATCACAGCCAACAATGAGCAGTTCTTC
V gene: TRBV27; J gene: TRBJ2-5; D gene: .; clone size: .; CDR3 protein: CASSLWNRKGEETQYF; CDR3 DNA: TGTGCCAGCAGTTTGTGGAACCGAAAGGGCGAAGAGACCCAGTACTTC
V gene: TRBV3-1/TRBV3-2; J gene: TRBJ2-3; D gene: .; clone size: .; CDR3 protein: CASRRQVTDTQYF; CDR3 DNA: TGTGCCAGCAGACGACAGGTCACAGATACGCAGTATTTT
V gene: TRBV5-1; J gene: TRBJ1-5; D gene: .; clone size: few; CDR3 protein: CASSLDGASNQPQHF; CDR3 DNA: TGCGCCAGCAGCTTGGACGGGGCCAGCAATCAGCCCCAGCATTTT
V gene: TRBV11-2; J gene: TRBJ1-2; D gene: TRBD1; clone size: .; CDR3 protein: CASSLDRGRRNYGYTF; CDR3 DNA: TGTGCCAGCAGCTTAGATAGGGGGCGAAGGAACTATGGCTACACCTTC
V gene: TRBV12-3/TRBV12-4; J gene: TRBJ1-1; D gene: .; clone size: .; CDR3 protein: CASSLVIGAEAFF; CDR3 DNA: TGTGCCAGCAGTTTGGTTATCGGGGCTGAAGCTTTCTTT
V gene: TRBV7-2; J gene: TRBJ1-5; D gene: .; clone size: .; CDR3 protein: CASSPQGGGAKPQHF; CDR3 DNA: TGTGCCAGCAGCCCCCAAGGAGGAGGGGCTAAGCCCCAGCATTTT
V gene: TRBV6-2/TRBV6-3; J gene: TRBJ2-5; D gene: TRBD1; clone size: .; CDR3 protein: CASSPPKQGVRETQYF; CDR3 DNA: TGTGCCAGCAGCCCTCCTAAACAGGGGGTTAGGGAGACCCAGTACTTC
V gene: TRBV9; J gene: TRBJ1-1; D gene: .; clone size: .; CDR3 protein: CASSVVTEAFF; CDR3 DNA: TGTGCCAGCAGCGTAGTCACTGAAGCTTTCTTT
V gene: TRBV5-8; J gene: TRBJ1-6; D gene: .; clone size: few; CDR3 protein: CASRTGRDSPLHF; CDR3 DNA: TGTGCCAGCAGGACCGGGCGTGATTCACCCCTCCACTTT
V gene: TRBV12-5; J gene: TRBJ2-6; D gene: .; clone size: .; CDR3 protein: CASGGGTSFEANVLTF; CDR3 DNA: TGTGCTAGTGGAGGGGGAACTAGCTTTGAGGCCAACGTCCTGACTTTC
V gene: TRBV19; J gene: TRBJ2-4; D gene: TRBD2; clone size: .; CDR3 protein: CASSKSGGGNIQYF; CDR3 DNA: TGTGCCAGTAGTAAATCGGGAGGGGGAAACATTCAGTACTTC
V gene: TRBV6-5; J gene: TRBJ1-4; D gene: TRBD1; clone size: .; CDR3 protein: CASRKEGAGNEKLFF; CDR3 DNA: TGTGCCAGCAGGAAAGAGGGGGCTGGAAATGAAAAACTGTTTTTT
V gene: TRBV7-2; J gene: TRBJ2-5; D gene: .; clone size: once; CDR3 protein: CASSLVRQGLGTQYF; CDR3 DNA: TGTGCCAGCAGCTTGGTGAGGCAAGGGCTTGGGACCCAGTACTTC
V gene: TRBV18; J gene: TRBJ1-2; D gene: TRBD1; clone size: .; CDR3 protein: CASSPSRATGHGYTF; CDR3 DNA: TGTGCCAGCTCACCATCAAGAGCGACAGGGCATGGCTACACCTTC
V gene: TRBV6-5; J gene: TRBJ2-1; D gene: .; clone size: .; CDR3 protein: CASRISEGGFNEQFF; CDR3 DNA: TGTGCCAGCAGGATCTCTGAGGGAGGATTCAATGAGCAGTTCTTC
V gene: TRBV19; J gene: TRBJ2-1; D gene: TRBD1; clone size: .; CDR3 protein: CASSINRGTYNEQFF; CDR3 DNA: TGTGCCAGTAGTATAAACAGGGGCACCTACAATGAGCAGTTCTTC
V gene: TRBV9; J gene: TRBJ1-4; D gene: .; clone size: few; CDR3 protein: CASSARGGGEKLFF; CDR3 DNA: TGTGCCAGCAGCGCAAGGGGAGGGGGTGAAAAACTGTTTTTT
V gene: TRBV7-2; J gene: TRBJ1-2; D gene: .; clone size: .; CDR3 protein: CASSFTPWEGVDGYTF; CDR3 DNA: TGTGCCAGCAGCTTCACACCTTGGGAAGGGGTCGATGGCTACACCTTC
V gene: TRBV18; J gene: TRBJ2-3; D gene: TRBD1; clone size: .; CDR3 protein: CASSTTPGQGAQYF; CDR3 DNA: TGTGCCAGCTCAACCACGCCCGGACAGGGCGCGCAGTATTTT
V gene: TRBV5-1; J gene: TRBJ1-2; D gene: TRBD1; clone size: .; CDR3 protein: CASALGDRPAEGYTF; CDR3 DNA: TGCGCCAGCGCTCTCGGGGACAGGCCTGCAGAAGGCTACACCTTC
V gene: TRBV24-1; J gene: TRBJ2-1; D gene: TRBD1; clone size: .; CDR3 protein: CATSDPGQGSYNEQFF; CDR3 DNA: TGTGCCACCAGTGACCCGGGACAGGGGTCCTACAATGAGCAGTTCTTC
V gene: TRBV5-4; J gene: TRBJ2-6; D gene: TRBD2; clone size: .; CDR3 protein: CASSPDGGSGANVLTF; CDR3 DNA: TGTGCCAGCAGCCCAGACGGGGGGTCTGGGGCCAACGTCCTGACTTTC
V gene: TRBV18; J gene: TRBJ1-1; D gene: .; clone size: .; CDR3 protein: CASSPLGTSNTEAFF; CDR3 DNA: TGTGCCAGCTCACCACTAGGAACCTCGAACACTGAAGCTTTCTTT
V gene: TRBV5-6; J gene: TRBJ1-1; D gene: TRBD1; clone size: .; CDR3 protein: CAILTDRDDTEAFF; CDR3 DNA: TGTGCCATCCTAACGGACAGGGACGACACTGAAGCTTTCTTT
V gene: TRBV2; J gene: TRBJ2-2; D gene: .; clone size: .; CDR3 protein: CASSEASRAPGELFF; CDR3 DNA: TGTGCCAGCAGTGAAGCGAGCAGGGCGCCCGGGGAGCTGTTTTTT
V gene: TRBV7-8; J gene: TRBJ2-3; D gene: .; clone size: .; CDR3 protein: CASSFDSTDTQYF; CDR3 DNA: TGTGCCAGCAGCTTTGACAGCACAGATACGCAGTATTTT
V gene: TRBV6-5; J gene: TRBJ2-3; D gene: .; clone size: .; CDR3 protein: CASSYFLTDTQYF; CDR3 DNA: TGTGCCAGCAGTTACTTTCTCACAGATACGCAGTATTTT
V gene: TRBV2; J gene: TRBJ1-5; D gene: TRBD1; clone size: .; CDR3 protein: CASSGDREGQPQHF; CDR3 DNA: TGTGCCAGCAGCGGAGACAGGGAGGGTCAGCCCCAGCATTTT
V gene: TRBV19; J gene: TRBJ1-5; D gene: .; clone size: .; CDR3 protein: CASNGWDNQPQHF; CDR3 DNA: TGTGCCAGTAATGGTTGGGACAATCAGCCCCAGCATTTT
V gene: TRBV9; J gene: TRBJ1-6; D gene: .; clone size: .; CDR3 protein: CASSARQGADNSPLHF; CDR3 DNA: TGTGCCAGCAGCGCCCGGCAGGGAGCCGACAATTCACCCCTCCACTTT
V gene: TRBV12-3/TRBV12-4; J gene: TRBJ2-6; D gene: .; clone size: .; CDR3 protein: CASSLVGANVLTF; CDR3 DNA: TGTGCCAGCAGTTTAGTAGGGGCCAACGTCCTGACTTTC
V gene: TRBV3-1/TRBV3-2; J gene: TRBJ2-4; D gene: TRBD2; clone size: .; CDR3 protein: CASSQGLAGGPGYF; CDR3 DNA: TGTGCCAGCAGCCAAGGACTAGCGGGGGGCCCCGGCTACTTC
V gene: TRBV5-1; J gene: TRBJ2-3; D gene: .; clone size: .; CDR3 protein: CASNRDLTDTQYF; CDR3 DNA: TGCGCCAGCAACAGGGACCTCACAGATACGCAGTATTTT
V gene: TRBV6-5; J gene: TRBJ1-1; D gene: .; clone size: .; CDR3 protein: CASSYSEGVTEAFF; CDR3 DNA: TGTGCCAGCAGTTACTCAGAGGGGGTGACTGAAGCTTTCTTT
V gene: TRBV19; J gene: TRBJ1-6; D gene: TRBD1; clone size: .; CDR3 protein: CASSRWTGAYGNSPLHF; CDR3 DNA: TGTGCCAGTAGTAGATGGACAGGGGCGTACGGTAATTCACCCCTCCACTTT
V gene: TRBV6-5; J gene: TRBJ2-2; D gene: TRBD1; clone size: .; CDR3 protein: CASSRDRGDTGELFF; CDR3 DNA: TGTGCCAGCAGCCGGGACAGGGGAGATACCGGGGAGCTGTTTTTT
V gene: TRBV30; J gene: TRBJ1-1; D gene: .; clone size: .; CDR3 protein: CAWSVREGRAPEAFF; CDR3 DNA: TGTGCCTGGAGTGTACGTGAGGGGCGGGCGCCTGAAGCTTTCTTT
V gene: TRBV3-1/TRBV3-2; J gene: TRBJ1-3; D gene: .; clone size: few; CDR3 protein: CASSQDSSGNTIYF; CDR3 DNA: TGTGCCAGCAGCCAAGACAGCTCTGGAAACACCATATATTTT
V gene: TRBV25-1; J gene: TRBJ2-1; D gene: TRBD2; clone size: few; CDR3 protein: CASQPAGTSGEEQFF; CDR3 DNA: TGTGCCAGCCAGCCGGCCGGGACTAGCGGGGAGGAGCAGTTCTTC
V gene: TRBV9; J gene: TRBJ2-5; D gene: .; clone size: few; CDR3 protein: CASSPNLETQYF; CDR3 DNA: TGTGCCAGCAGCCCCAACTTAGAGACCCAGTACTTC
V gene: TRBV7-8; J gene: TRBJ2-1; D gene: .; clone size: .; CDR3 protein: CASSLNRDNEQFF; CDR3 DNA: TGTGCCAGCAGCTTAAACCGGGACAATGAGCAGTTCTTC
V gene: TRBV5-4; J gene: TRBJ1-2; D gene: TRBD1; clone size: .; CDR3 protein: CASSFTGDYGYTF; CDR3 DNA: TGTGCCAGCAGTTTTACAGGGGACTATGGCTACACCTTC
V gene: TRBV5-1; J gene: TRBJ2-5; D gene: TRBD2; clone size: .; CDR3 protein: CASSLAGGQGETQYF; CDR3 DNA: TGCGCCAGCAGCTTGGCGGGGGGGCAGGGCGAGACCCAGTACTTC
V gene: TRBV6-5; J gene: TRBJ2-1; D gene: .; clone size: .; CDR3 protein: CASSRLRGEQFF; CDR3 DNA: TGTGCCAGCAGCCGCCTCCGGGGTGAGCAGTTCTTC
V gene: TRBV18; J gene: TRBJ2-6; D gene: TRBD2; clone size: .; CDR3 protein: CASSPPGLAGDSGANVLTF; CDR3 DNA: TGTGCCAGCTCACCACCGGGACTAGCGGGGGACTCTGGGGCCAACGTCCTGACTTTC
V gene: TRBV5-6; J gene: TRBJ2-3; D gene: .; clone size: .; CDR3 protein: CASSLYTLGTDTQYF; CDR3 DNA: TGTGCCAGCAGCTTGTATACCCTCGGCACAGATACGCAGTATTTT
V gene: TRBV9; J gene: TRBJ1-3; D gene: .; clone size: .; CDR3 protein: CASSVDEGNTIYF; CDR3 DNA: TGTGCCAGCAGCGTAGACGAGGGAAACACCATATATTTT
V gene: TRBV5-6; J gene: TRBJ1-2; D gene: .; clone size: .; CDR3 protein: CASSLTGKDYGYTF; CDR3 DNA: TGTGCCAGCAGCTTGACAGGGAAGGACTATGGCTACACCTTC
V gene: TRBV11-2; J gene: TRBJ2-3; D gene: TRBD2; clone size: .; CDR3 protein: CASSSYLGGSTDTQYF; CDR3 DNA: TGTGCCAGCAGCTCCTATCTCGGGGGGAGCACAGATACGCAGTATTTT
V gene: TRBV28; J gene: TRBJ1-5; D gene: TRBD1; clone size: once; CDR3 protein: CASSSGTDNQPQHF; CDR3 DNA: TGTGCCAGCAGTTCCGGGACAGACAATCAGCCCCAGCATTTT
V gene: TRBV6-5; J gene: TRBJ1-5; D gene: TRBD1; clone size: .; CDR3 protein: CASSFRQGDGNQPQHF; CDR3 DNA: TGTGCCAGCAGTTTTCGACAGGGGGATGGCAATCAGCCCCAGCATTTT
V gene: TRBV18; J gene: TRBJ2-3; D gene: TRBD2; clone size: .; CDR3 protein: CASSPQQGSGGVDTQYF; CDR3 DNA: TGTGCCAGCTCACCACAACAAGGGAGCGGGGGCGTAGATACGCAGTATTTT
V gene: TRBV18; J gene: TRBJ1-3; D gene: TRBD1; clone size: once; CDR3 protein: CASSGRQGTSGNTIYF; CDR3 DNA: TGTGCCAGCTCTGGACGACAGGGGACATCTGGAAACACCATATATTTT
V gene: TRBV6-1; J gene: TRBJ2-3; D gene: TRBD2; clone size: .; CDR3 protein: CASSDQGLAADTQYF; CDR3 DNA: TGTGCCAGCAGTGACCAGGGACTAGCAGCAGATACGCAGTATTTT
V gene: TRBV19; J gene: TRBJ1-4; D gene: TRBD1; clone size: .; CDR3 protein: CASSITRGPDEKLFF; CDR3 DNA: TGTGCCAGTAGTATAACGAGGGGGCCGGATGAAAAACTGTTTTTT